This TCR beta chain was recorded in a study of technical replicates of blood from a handful of donors (dated by TCRdb to 2015 to 2018). The protocol used for the library was the immunoSEQ multiplex PCR assay. TCRdb holds this immuneACCESS table with in-frame rearrangements only. Some clones are missing; in checked studies, unresolved V genes explain under half, and the rest has no known cause. Across this sample there are roughly 82,000 clones, with around 90% seen only once. 0.25% to 0.35% of the sample lies in the top ten. Spanning cysteine to phenylalanine, the CDR3 consists of 15 amino acids. The only DNA kept is the CDR3, 45 bases in frame from the first base. V loses 2 bases at its end and J loses 7 bases; junction bases beyond the gene matches: 10. Taken from the germline V gene, the CDR1 and CDR2 loops are MGHDK and SYGVNS. This clone was counted a single time. The antigen this receptor binds is unknown. No much larger clone exists at a distance of one base, and base qualities are not known.

The chain is assembled from TRBV25-1 and TRBJ1-1, with 7 bases matching TRBD1. This TCR was recovered from a human donor in good health. The sequenced material came from T cells isolated from PBMCs. Here the CDR3 is given as CASSETPTGVGEAFF. In nucleotides, the sequence is TGTGCCAGCAGTGAAACCCCAACAGGGGTCGGTGAAGCTTTCTTT.